The clone carrying this T cell receptor (beta chain) was seen just once. A read error may produce the germline difference seen at one junction end. This record comes from a study of blood T cell repertoires in COVID-19. Germline-derived CDR1 and CDR2 are SNHLY and FYNNEI. This CDR3 is built from 14 residues. TCRdb's copy holds only in-frame clones and misses some; the assay was immunoSEQ multiplex PCR. The table shows roughly 100,000 clones, with over 80% occurring only once. The sequence came from a human donor with active COVID-19. The donor label of this sample is uncertain. V gene TRBV2 combines with J gene TRBJ1-2; D gene uncertain. The sample taken for sequencing was peripheral blood. DNA for the CDR3: TGTGCCAGCAGAGAAGGTTTTCGGAACTATGGCTACACCTTC. Residues: CASREGFRNYGYTF.